Here is one TCR beta chain with its context. The data belong to a study of blood T cell repertoires in COVID-19. Study-level background: Samples came from the United States, Italy and Spain, spanning acute and convalescent COVID-19.

Per the germline V gene, CDR1 is MDHEN and CDR2 is SYDVKM. CDR3 length: 18 amino acids. Trimming took 7 bases from V and 3 from J; bases not matched to a gene: 19. Clones were sequenced by immunoSEQ multiplex PCR, and TCRdb holds only the in-frame ones, with some missing. The table records a few hundred thousand clones, around 82% of them present only once. The sequenced sample was peripheral blood. The genes are TRBV28 and TRBJ2-7, with 9 positions matching TRBD1. This sequence was found in a human donor in a cohort sampled during active COVID-19. The CDR3 nucleotides are TGTGCCAGCATCTCCGGTGGGGGACCGGGACAGGGAAACTACGAGCAGTACTTC. Translating it yields CASISGGGPGQGNYEQYF.